The 2 T cell receptor beta chains below all came from one sample that was sequenced in a study of response to subunit inactivated influenza vaccine. TCRdb used MiXCR to reprocess the RT-PCR reads, holding one entry per CDR3 protein. The table lists some 540,000 distinct CDR3 sequences, less than 25% of them singletons, with roughly 2.8% in the top ten. These data were also filed under a second study, of T cells expressing NK-cell markers. According to that study: In generating TCR beta cDNA, 5'RACE template switching with UMIs was used.

Sequenced material: CD4+ T cells sorted from PBMCs, taken 11 to 12 days after vaccination. Source of these receptors: a man between 50 and 59 years old who received an inactivated influenza vaccine.

The J gene is TRBJ2-1, the V gene TRBV5-1; 11 nucleotides line up with TRBD2. J gave up 8 bases and V 4 bases, and 8 bases lay outside the gene matches. CDR1 and CDR2 from the germline V gene are SGHRS and YFSETQ. The CDR3 spans 15 residues. The CDR3 DNA follows: TGCGCCAGCAGCACCAGGACTAGCGGGTCGGATGAGCAGTTCTTC. Residues: CASSTRTSGSDEQFF.

V usage is TRBV20-1 and J usage is TRBJ2-3; 11 nucleotides align to TRBD2. CDR3 length: 17 amino acids. J lost 2 bases, V lost 0 bases, and 7 bases had no gene match. CDR1 and CDR2 (germline): DFQATT, SNEGSKA (reference sequence). The CDR3 DNA sequence: TGCAGTGCTAGAGATTTCGGGACTAGCGGCAACACAGATACGCAGTATTTT. Translation: CSARDFGTSGNTDTQYF.